This T cell receptor (beta chain) was identified during a study of shared clonotypes between healthy human individuals. Over several immunoSEQ plates, each subset's genomic DNA was distributed in even portions. The protocol was immunoSEQ multiplex PCR, while the TCRdb copy is restricted to in-frame clones and leaves out a portion. The sample contains fewer than 700,000 clones, roughly 72% of which appear only once. Findings and caveats of the study: The represented genetic and exposure-history diversity was limited by the small number of donors.

This clone was seen only once. Its specificity is unknown. The germline V and J ends were trimmed by 3 bases and 4 bases, with 13 bases remaining between them. The germline gives CDR1 MNHNY, CDR2 SVGAGI (reference sequence). CDR3 length: 14 residues. This rearrangement joins TRBV6-6 to TRBJ2-7, with D perhaps assigned TRBD1 or TRBD2 (6 bases each). Sample: PBMCs. The source of this sequence is a woman between 40 and 55 years old in good health. Some clones in this sample may be carry-over from other donors' samples. CDR3 nucleotides: TGTGCCAGCAGTTATATGGGGGGCAGGTACGAGCAGTACTTC. Translation: CASSYMGGRYEQYF.